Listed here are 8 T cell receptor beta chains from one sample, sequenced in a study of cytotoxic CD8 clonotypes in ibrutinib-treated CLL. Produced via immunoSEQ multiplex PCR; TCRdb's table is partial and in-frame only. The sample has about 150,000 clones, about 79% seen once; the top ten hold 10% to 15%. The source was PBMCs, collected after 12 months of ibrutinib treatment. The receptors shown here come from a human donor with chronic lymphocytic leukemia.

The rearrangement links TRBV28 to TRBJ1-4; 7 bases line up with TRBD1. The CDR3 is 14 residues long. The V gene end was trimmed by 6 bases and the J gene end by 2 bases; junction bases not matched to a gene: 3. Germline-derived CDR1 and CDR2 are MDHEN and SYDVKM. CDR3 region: CASRRGQTNEKLFF. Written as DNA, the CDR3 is TGTGCCAGCAGGCGGGGACAGACTAATGAAAAACTGTTTTTT. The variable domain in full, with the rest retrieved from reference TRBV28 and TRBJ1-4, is DVKVTQSSRYLVKRTGEKVFLECVQDMDHENMFWYRQDPGLGLRLIYFSYDVKMKEKGDIPEGYSVSREKKERFSLILESASTNQTSMYLCASRRGQTNEKLFFGSGTQLSVL.

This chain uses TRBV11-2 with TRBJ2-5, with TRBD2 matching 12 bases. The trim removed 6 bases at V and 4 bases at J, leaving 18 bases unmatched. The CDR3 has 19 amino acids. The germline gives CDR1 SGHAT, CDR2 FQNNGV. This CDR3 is CASRAIRTSGKYGGETQYF. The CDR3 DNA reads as TGTGCCAGCAGAGCTATTAGGACTAGCGGGAAATATGGAGGAGAGACCCAGTACTTC.

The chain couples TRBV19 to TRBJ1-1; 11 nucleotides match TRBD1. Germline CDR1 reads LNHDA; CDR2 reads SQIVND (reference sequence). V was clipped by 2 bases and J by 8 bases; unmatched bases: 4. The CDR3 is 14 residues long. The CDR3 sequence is CASSIRRDRGEAFF. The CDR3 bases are TGTGCCAGTAGTATACGACGGGACAGGGGGGAAGCTTTCTTT.

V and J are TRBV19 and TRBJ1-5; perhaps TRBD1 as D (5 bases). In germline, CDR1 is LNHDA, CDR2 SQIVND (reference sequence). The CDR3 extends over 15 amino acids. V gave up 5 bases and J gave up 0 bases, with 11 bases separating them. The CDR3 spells CASSPRDSSNQPQHF. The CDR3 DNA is TGTGCCAGTAGTCCCCGTGACAGTAGCAATCAGCCCCAGCATTTT.

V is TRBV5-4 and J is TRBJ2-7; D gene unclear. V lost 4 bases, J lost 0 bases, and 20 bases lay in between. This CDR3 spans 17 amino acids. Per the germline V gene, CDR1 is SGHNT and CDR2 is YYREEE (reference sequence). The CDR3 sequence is CASSSDLRAGSSYEQYF. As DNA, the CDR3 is TGTGCCAGCAGCAGCGACCTCCGGGCTGGAAGCTCCTACGAGCAGTACTTC.

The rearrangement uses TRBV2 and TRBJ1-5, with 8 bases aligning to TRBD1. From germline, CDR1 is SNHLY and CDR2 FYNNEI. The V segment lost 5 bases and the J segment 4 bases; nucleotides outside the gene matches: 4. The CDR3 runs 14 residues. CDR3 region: CASSWGQENQPQHF. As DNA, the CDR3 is TGTGCCAGCAGTTGGGGACAGGAGAATCAGCCCCAGCATTTT. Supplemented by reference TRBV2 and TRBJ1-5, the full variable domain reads EPEVTQTPSHQVTQMGQEVILRCVPISNHLYFYWYRQILGQKVEFLVSFYNNEISEKSEIFDDQFSVERPDGSNFTLKIRSTKLEDSAMYFCASSWGQENQPQHFGDGTRLSIL.

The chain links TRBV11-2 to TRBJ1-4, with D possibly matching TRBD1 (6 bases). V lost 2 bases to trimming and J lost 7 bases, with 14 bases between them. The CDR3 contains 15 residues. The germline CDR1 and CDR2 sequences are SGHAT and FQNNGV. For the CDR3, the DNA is TGTGCCAGCAGCTTAAGGGACATACGAATTGAAAAACTGTTTTTT. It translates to CASSLRDIRIEKLFF.

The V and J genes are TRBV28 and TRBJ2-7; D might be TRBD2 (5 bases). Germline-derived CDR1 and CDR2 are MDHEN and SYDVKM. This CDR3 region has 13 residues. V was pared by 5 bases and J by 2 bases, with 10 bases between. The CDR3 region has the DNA TGTGCCAGCAGTCGGACTGCTACCTACGAGCAGTACTTC. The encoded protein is CASSRTATYEQYF.